Listed below are T cell receptor beta chains from one sample, sequenced in a study of cytomegalovirus exposure and HLA in healthy donors. Some clones are missing from TCRdb's copy, which holds only in-frame ones; the method was immunoSEQ multiplex PCR. The sample consists of some 190,000 clones, 75% to 90% of them appearing once. Sequenced: PBMCs. The receptors derive from a woman aged 30 to 39 in good health and CMV-seronegative. CDR3s include the opening cysteine and the closing phenylalanine or tryptophan. The D gene is left open where the match is weak. Not every row has a clone size; where given, it reads once, few, many or a size class.

DNA,CDR3,length,D,size,V,J
TGTGCCAGCAGAACGCACGGGACAGTGAATGAAAAACTGTTTTTT,CASRTHGTVNEKLFF,15,TRBD1,once,TRBV28,TRBJ1-4
TGTGCCAGCAGTTCGCCAGGGTTAGGGAATGAGCAGTTCTTC,CASSSPGLGNEQFF,14,.,.,TRBV27,TRBJ2-1
TGTGCCAGCAGCTTAGCGGGGTCCTTCTACGAGCAGTACTTC,CASSLAGSFYEQYF,14,.,.,TRBV11-2,TRBJ2-7
TGTGCCAGCAGTTCGCCTAGAGGGGATACGCAGTATTTT,CASSSPRGDTQYF,13,.,.,TRBV6-6,TRBJ2-3
TGTGCCAGCAGTCTCGGGACAGCCCCCTACAATGAGCAGTTCTTC,CASSLGTAPYNEQFF,15,TRBD1,once,TRBV28,TRBJ2-1
TGCGCCAGCAGCTCGGGATCCACAGATACGCAGTATTTT,CASSSGSTDTQYF,13,.,.,TRBV5-1,TRBJ2-3
TGTGCCAGCAGCTTTCAGGGGCAGGGGTCTGGCTACACCTTC,CASSFQGQGSGYTF,14,.,.,TRBV7-3,TRBJ1-2
TGTGCCAGCAGTTCTGGTGGGAGGGCCGTGGAGTTCTTC,CASSSGGRAVEFF,13,TRBD2,.,TRBV28,TRBJ2-1
TGTGCCAGCAGCTTAGGGGTCGGAGCTAACGAGCAGTACTTC,CASSLGVGANEQYF,14,.,.,TRBV7-2,TRBJ2-7
TGTGCCAGCAGCCCCCGGGCTAGCGGGACCACAGATACGCAGTATTTT,CASSPRASGTTDTQYF,16,TRBD2,.,TRBV5-4,TRBJ2-3
TGTGCCAGTAGCGAACAGGGCGAAGCTTTCTTT,CASSEQGEAFF,11,.,.,TRBV19,TRBJ1-1
TGTGCCAGTAGCTTAATAGGGGGCGAGCAGTACTTC,CASSLIGGEQYF,12,.,.,TRBV19,TRBJ2-7
TGTGCCTCTATGAGAGACAGGGGAAGTGATCAGCCCCAGCATTTT,CASMRDRGSDQPQHF,15,TRBD1,.,TRBV19,TRBJ1-5
TGCAGCGTTGACGGCGGGACCCAGGGCTACACCTTC,CSVDGGTQGYTF,12,.,.,TRBV29-1,TRBJ1-2
TGTGCCAGCAGTTTTATTAGGGGCGAGACGGGCTACACCTTC,CASSFIRGETGYTF,14,.,.,TRBV28,TRBJ1-2
TGTGCCAGCAGCACGGGCCGGGACATTTACGAGCAGTACTTC,CASSTGRDIYEQYF,14,.,.,TRBV28,TRBJ2-7
TGTGCCAGCAGTCACCGGGACAGGCGTGGTTTGACTGAAGCTTTCTTT,CASSHRDRRGLTEAFF,16,TRBD1,.,TRBV27,TRBJ1-1
TGTGCCAGCAGCTGGGACAGGGATTTCGGGGAGCTGTTTTTT,CASSWDRDFGELFF,14,TRBD1,.,TRBV2,TRBJ2-2
TGTGCCACCAGGGACAGGGGAAATCAGCCCCAGCATTTT,CATRDRGNQPQHF,13,TRBD1,.,TRBV28,TRBJ1-5
TGCGCCAGCAGCCTTGACACCCCGTCCTACGAGCAGTACTTC,CASSLDTPSYEQYF,14,.,.,TRBV4-1,TRBJ2-7
TGCGCCAGCAGCTCCGAAGGGACTAGCAATTCCGAGCAGTACTTC,CASSSEGTSNSEQYF,15,TRBD2,.,TRBV5-1,TRBJ2-7
TGTGCCAGCGCGACAGGGATAAGGAACGAGCAGTACTTC,CASATGIRNEQYF,13,TRBD1,once,TRBV19,TRBJ2-7
TGTGCCAGCAGTTTTTGGGCTAGCGGGAGGGGTCTCCATACGGAGACCCAGTACTTC,CASSFWASGRGLHTETQYF,19,TRBD2,.,TRBV28,TRBJ2-5
TGTGCCAGCAGCGCCTCAGTGAACACTGAAGCTTTCTTT,CASSASVNTEAFF,13,.,.,TRBV6-1,TRBJ1-1
TGTGCCAGCAGTTACTCTTCTGGACAGGTTGAAGCTTTCTTT,CASSYSSGQVEAFF,14,TRBD1,.,TRBV6-6,TRBJ1-1
TGCGCCAGCAGCCTTCCAGACAGGGGAGGCGAGCAGTACTTC,CASSLPDRGGEQYF,14,TRBD1,.,TRBV4-1,TRBJ2-7
TGTGCCAGCAGCTCTCAAACCACGGTCAACTATGGCTACACCTTC,CASSSQTTVNYGYTF,15,.,once,TRBV28,TRBJ1-2
TGTGCCAGCAGCTTAGACGGGAGGGGGGGCGAGCAGTACTTC,CASSLDGRGGEQYF,14,TRBD2,.,TRBV11-2,TRBJ2-7
TGTGCCTGGAGTAGCGGGCGGGAGGGAAACACTGAAGCTTTCTTT,CAWSSGREGNTEAFF,15,.,.,TRBV30,TRBJ1-1
TGTGCCAGCAGCAAACGTGGGCGGGGGATCGATCAGCCCCAGCATTTT,CASSKRGRGIDQPQHF,16,.,.,TRBV21-1,TRBJ1-5
TGTGCCAGCAGTTTATTCGGAGGTATCGATGAGCAGTTCTTC,CASSLFGGIDEQFF,14,.,.,TRBV27,TRBJ2-1
TGCAGCGTTCTCGTGTGGGATAGCGGGGGGCATCAAGAGACCCAGTACTTC,CSVLVWDSGGHQETQYF,17,TRBD2,.,TRBV29-1,TRBJ2-5
TGCGCCAGCAGCCAAGCGGACTTGAGCTCCTACGAGCAGTACTTC,CASSQADLSSYEQYF,15,.,.,TRBV4-1,TRBJ2-7